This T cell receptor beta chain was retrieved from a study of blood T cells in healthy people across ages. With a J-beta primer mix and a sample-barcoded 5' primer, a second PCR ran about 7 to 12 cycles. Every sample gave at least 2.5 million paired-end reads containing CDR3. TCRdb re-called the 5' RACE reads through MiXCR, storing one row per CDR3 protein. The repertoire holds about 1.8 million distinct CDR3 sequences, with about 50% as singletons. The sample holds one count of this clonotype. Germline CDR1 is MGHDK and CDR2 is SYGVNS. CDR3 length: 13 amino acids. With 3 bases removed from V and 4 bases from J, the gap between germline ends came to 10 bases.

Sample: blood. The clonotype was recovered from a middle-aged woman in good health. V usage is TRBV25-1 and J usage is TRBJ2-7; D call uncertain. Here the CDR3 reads CASSEGIGYEQYF. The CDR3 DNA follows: TGTGCCAGCAGTGAGGGGATCGGATACGAGCAGTACTTC.